This T cell receptor (beta chain) was identified during a study of blood T cell repertoires in COVID-19 (TCRdb year 2020). For context, the study as a whole: Samples from collaborators originated in the United States, Italy and Spain and spanned both the acute and convalescent phases of COVID-19. The repertoires were released in a freely available public database intended as a resource for research on the immune response to SARS-CoV-2. Deeply sampled blood TCRbeta repertoires from subjects exposed to, actively infected with, or recovered from COVID-19 were included in the dataset. The prospective study material was composed of cDNA or gDNA derived from T cells, B-cell-depleted T cells, or PBMCs. Samples came from the ongoing ImmuneRACE study (first 160 participants) plus 1,254 subjects from 6 global collaborators. The sample metadata nearly always contained a de-identified subject ID, COVID-19 status, age in years and sex. HLA class I and class II types, where available, came from metadata supplied by the sample provider rather than from assay-based typing.

Inclusive of the bounding cysteine and phenylalanine, the CDR3 is 11 residues long. Just the 33-base CDR3 DNA is kept, in frame starting at base 1. Taken from the germline V gene (reference sequence), the CDR1 and CDR2 loops are DFQATT and SNEGSKA. V is reduced by 4 bases and J by 7 bases, leaving a spacing of 10 bases between them. TCRbeta CDR3 regions were amplified from genomic DNA by means of the immunoSEQ Assay, a bias-controlled multiplex PCR. The authors processed their data as follows. The number of nucleated cells in each sample was estimated from the amplification of reference gene primers within the assay. To quantify the absolute abundance of each unique TCRbeta CDR3 rearrangement, sequence reads were collapsed and filtered. Productive Simpson clonality was computed per sample as the square root of Simpson's diversity index over productive rearrangements. Sourced from immuneACCESS, this table was stored by TCRdb with only in-frame sequences that have V and J called. A share of the clones is absent; for the studies checked, an unresolved V gene accounts for under half, and the remainder has no known explanation. The DNA gave D and trimming, while V, J and clone size come from that table. The sample table holds 160,000 or so clones, of which more than 75% were seen once. The ten largest clones add up to more than 7.5% of the sample.

General study outcomes and caveats: The amount of clinical and demographic metadata varied by source and participant and was provided uncurated.

Points on this clone: Its antigen remains undetermined. No quality values exist for individual bases; no much larger clone is one base distant.

Each collaborating institution followed its own protocols to collect whole blood in K2EDTA tubes. For TCRbeta analysis, collaborators shipped samples in one of three forms: frozen whole blood, isolated PBMCs, or DNA extracted from either of those sample types. Recombination linked TRBV20-1 to TRBJ1-1; the D region possibly corresponds to TRBD1 (5 bases align). This sequence originates from a woman aged 65 to 85 with acute or convalescent COVID-19. Sequenced input: peripheral blood. The DNA sequence is TGCAGTGCTAAGTCCGGGGGTGAAGCTTTCTTT. This is translated as CSAKSGGEAFF.